This TCR beta chain was identified during a study of shared clonotypes between healthy human individuals. The study, taken as a whole, reports: Generation probabilities of non-shared clonotypes were lower (relative to those shared by all four donors). The rarefaction results pointed to incomplete sorted-subset sequencing despite large depth.

With regard to this clone: Antigen specificity is unknown.

Trimming pared 11 bases from V and 2 bases from J, leaving 15 bases between. Germline values: CDR1 MNHEY, CDR2 SVGAGI. There are 14 residues in the CDR3. Across several immunoSEQ plates, the genomic DNA of each subset was split evenly. Assay: immunoSEQ multiplex PCR; the TCRdb copy retains only in-frame clones and omits some. The data show around 2.3 million clones, around 95% seen once. The sequence came from a man aged 18 to 35 in good health. The genes are TRBV6-5 and TRBJ2-2; D call uncertain. The specimen sequenced was naive CD4+ T cells sorted from blood. The subset denotes: CD45RA+ positively selected. The CDR3 loop is CAVGRASNTGELFF. In nucleotides, the CDR3 is TGTGCCGTGGGCCGGGCCTCTAACACCGGGGAGCTGTTTTTT.